The rows below give T cell receptor beta chains drawn from one sample of a study of blood T cell repertoires in COVID-19. The table came from immunoSEQ multiplex PCR; TCRdb's copy has only in-frame clones and leaves some out. The table records around 270,000 clones, about 87% of them present only once. The sample consisted of peripheral blood. These receptors all come from a man aged 55 to 69 who had recovered from COVID-19. Both conserved end residues are part of each CDR3. Some rows have no size entry. The others give once, few or many, or a class for an expanded clone.

CDR3aa: CASSHRGGQPQHF; j_gene: TRBJ1-5; v_gene: TRBV4-2; abundance: few
CDR3aa: CASIGTSSNEQFF; j_gene: TRBJ2-1; v_gene: TRBV9; abundance: .
CDR3aa: CASSLDLANEKLFF; j_gene: TRBJ1-4; v_gene: TRBV5-1; abundance: .
CDR3aa: CASSQTSGGRSTDTQYF; j_gene: TRBJ2-3; v_gene: TRBV19; abundance: .
CDR3aa: CAIRAGTGDPSGNTIYF; j_gene: TRBJ1-3; v_gene: TRBV10-3; abundance: .
CDR3aa: CASSYERGQSTGELFF; j_gene: TRBJ2-2; v_gene: TRBV6-2/TRBV6-3; abundance: .
CDR3aa: CASSQRSGGGGNEQFF; j_gene: TRBJ2-1; v_gene: TRBV3-1/TRBV3-2; abundance: .
CDR3aa: CASSLAGTGRNQPQHF; j_gene: TRBJ1-5; v_gene: TRBV7-2; abundance: .
CDR3aa: CASSSWTRDRRAYGYTF; j_gene: TRBJ1-2; v_gene: TRBV5-1; abundance: .
CDR3aa: CASTGQMNTGELFF; j_gene: TRBJ2-2; v_gene: TRBV6-5; abundance: .
CDR3aa: CASSQGVEEKLFF; j_gene: TRBJ1-4; v_gene: TRBV18; abundance: .
CDR3aa: CASTEDRSQTQYF; j_gene: TRBJ2-5; v_gene: TRBV11-2; abundance: .
CDR3aa: CASRGPLNTEAFF; j_gene: TRBJ1-1; v_gene: TRBV9; abundance: .
CDR3aa: CASNPGVTDTQYF; j_gene: TRBJ2-3; v_gene: TRBV9; abundance: .
CDR3aa: CASSLDGQGKNIQYF; j_gene: TRBJ2-4; v_gene: TRBV5-1; abundance: .
CDR3aa: CASTETGRGPPYEQYF; j_gene: TRBJ2-7; v_gene: TRBV9; abundance: .
CDR3aa: CASSLAGGMGVETQYF; j_gene: TRBJ2-5; v_gene: TRBV7-7; abundance: .
CDR3aa: CASSASRDLRPTNYGYTF; j_gene: TRBJ1-2; v_gene: TRBV6-1; abundance: .
CDR3aa: CASSLDGGDTQYF; j_gene: TRBJ2-3; v_gene: TRBV12-3/TRBV12-4; abundance: .
CDR3aa: CASGWVTSTPGLLTGQPQHF; j_gene: TRBJ1-5; v_gene: TRBV12-5; abundance: .
CDR3aa: CASSIRQGLHEQYF; j_gene: TRBJ2-7; v_gene: TRBV13; abundance: .
CDR3aa: CASSRPGTSGGAKFF; j_gene: TRBJ2-1; v_gene: TRBV6-5; abundance: .
CDR3aa: CASSEARGHYEQYF; j_gene: TRBJ2-7; v_gene: TRBV2; abundance: once
CDR3aa: CASSQGQGGGANVLTF; j_gene: TRBJ2-6; v_gene: TRBV4-1; abundance: .
CDR3aa: CASSHTIQGTLAKNIQYF; j_gene: TRBJ2-4; v_gene: TRBV4-1; abundance: .
CDR3aa: CASSWLAGGTDTQYF; j_gene: TRBJ2-3; v_gene: TRBV11-2; abundance: .
CDR3aa: CASSPTGTGAHEQYF; j_gene: TRBJ2-7; v_gene: TRBV18; abundance: .
CDR3aa: CASRLRQGITYEQYF; j_gene: TRBJ2-7; v_gene: TRBV11-2; abundance: .
CDR3aa: CASRVPHRANTEAFF; j_gene: TRBJ1-1; v_gene: TRBV6-1; abundance: .
CDR3aa: CASSIDHSRETQYF; j_gene: TRBJ2-5; v_gene: TRBV19; abundance: .
CDR3aa: CASSLLTGSRGQYF; j_gene: TRBJ2-7; v_gene: TRBV6-5; abundance: .
CDR3aa: CASRPGTAYTEAFF; j_gene: TRBJ1-1; v_gene: TRBV6-5; abundance: .
CDR3aa: CASSPGGDGPYNEQFF; j_gene: TRBJ2-1; v_gene: TRBV5-1; abundance: .
CDR3aa: CAWSVSLAGFGTQYF; j_gene: TRBJ2-5; v_gene: TRBV30; abundance: .
CDR3aa: CASRDRGGETQYF; j_gene: TRBJ2-5; v_gene: TRBV2; abundance: .
CDR3aa: CASSLDPGRTHMNTEAFF; j_gene: TRBJ1-1; v_gene: TRBV11-2; abundance: .
CDR3aa: CASSPWTGAYPGSGNTIYF; j_gene: TRBJ1-3; v_gene: TRBV7-2; abundance: .
CDR3aa: CASSQEHGGSGYTF; j_gene: TRBJ1-2; v_gene: TRBV3-1/TRBV3-2; abundance: few
CDR3aa: CASSLARAGNTGELFF; j_gene: TRBJ2-2; v_gene: TRBV7-2; abundance: .
CDR3aa: CASSFHQGRGVNTEAFF; j_gene: TRBJ1-1; v_gene: TRBV7-8; abundance: .